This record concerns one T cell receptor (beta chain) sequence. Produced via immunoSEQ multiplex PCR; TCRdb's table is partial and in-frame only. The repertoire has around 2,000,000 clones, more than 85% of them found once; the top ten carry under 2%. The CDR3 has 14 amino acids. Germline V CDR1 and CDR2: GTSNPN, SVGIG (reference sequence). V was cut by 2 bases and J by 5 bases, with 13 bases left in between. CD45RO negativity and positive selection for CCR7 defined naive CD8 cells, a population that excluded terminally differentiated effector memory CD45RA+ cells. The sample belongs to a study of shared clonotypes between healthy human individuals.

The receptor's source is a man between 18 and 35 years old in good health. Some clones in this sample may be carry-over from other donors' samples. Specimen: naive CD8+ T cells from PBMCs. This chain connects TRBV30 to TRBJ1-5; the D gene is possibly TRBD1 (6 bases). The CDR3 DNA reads TGTGCCTGGAGTCCTAGGGGGTTATATCAGCCCCAGCATTTT. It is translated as CAWSPRGLYQPQHF.